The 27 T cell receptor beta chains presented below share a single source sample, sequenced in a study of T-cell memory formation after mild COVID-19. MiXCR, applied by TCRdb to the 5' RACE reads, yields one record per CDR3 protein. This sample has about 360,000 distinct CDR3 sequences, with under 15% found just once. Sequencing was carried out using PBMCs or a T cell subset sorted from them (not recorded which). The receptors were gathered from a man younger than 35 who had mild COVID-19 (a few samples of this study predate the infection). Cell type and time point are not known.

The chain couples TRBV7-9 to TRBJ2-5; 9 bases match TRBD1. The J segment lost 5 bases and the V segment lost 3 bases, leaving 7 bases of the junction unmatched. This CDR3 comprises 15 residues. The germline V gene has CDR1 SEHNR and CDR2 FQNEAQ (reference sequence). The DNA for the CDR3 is TGTGCCAGCAGCTTCGGGACAGGGTTACGGGAGACCCAGTACTTC. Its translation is CASSFGTGLRETQYF.

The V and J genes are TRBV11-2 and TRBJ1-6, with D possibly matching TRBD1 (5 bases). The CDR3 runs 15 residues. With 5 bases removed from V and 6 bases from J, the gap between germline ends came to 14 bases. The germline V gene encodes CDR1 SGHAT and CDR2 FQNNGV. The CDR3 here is CASSLGRDGNSPLHF. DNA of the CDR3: TGTGCCAGCAGCCTCGGGCGGGACGGTAATTCACCCCTCCACTTT.

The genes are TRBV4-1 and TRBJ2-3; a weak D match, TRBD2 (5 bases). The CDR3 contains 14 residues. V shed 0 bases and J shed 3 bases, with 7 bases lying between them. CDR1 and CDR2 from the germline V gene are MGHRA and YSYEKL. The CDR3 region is CASSQERRTDTQYF. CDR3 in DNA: TGCGCCAGCAGCCAAGAAAGGAGGACAGATACGCAGTATTTT.

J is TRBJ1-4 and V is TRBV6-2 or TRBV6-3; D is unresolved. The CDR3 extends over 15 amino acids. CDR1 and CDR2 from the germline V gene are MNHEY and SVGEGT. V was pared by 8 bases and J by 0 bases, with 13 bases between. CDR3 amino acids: CASRDPGATNEKLFF. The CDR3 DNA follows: TGTGCCAGCCGAGATCCGGGAGCAACTAATGAAAAACTGTTTTTT.

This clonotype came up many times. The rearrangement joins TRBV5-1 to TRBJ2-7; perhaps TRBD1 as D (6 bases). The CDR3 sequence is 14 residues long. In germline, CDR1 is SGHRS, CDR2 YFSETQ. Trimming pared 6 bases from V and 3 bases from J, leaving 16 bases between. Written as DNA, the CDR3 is TGCGCCAGCAATCTACAGGGTATCTACTACGAGCAGTACGTC. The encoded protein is CASNLQGIYYEQYV.

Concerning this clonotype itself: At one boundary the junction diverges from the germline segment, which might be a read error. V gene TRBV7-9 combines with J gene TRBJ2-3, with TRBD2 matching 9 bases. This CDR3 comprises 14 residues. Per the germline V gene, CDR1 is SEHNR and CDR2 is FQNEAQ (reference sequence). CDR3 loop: CASSSEIGLASRFF. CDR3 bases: TGTGCCAGCAGCTCAGAAATTGGACTAGCGAGCCGATTTTTT. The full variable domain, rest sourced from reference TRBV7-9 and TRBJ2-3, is DTGVSQNPRHKITKRGQNVTFRCDPISEHNRLYWYRQTLGQGPEFLTYFQNEAQLEKSRLLSDRFSAERPKGSFSTLEIQRTEQGDSAMYLCASSSEIGLASRFFGPGTRLTVL.

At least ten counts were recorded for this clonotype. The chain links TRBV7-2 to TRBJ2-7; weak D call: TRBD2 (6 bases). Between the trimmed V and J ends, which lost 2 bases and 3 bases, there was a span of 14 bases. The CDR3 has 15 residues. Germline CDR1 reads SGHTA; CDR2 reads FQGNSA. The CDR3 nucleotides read TGTGCCAGCAGCTTAACCGGGGGAACCTACTACGAGCAGTACTTC. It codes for CASSLTGGTYYEQYF.

CDR3: CASSRDRTNNSPLHF. The CDR3 DNA reads TGTGCCAGCAGCCGGGACAGGACCAATAATTCACCCCTCCACTTT. The gene calls are TRBV7-2 and TRBJ1-6; 8 bases align to TRBD1. Germline CDR1 reads SGHTA; CDR2 reads FQGNSA. The CDR3 runs to 15 residues. J gave up 5 bases and V 5 bases, and 5 bases lay outside the gene matches.

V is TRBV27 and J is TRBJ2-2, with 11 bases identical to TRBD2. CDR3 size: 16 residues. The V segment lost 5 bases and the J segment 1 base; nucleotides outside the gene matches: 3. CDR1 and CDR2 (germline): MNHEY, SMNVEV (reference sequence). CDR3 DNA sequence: TGTGCCAGCAGTAGGACTAGCGGGCTGAACACCGGGGAGCTGTTTTTT. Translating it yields CASSRTSGLNTGELFF.

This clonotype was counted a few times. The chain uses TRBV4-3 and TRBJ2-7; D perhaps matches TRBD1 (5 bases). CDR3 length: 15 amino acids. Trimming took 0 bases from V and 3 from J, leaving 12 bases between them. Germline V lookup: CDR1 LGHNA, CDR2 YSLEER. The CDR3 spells CASSQDQGALYEQYF. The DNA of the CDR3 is TGCGCCAGCAGCCAAGATCAGGGCGCACTCTACGAGCAGTACTTC.

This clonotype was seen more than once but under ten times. The CDR3 nucleotides are TGTGCCATCAGTGGAGGAACAGGGGATTATGGCTACACCTTC. This encodes CAISGGTGDYGYTF. The J gene is TRBJ1-2, the V gene TRBV10-3, with 7 bases identical to TRBD1. The V gene's germline CDR1 is ENHRY and CDR2 SYGVKD. The CDR3 is made up of 14 amino acids. J gave up 5 bases and V 4 bases, and 7 bases lay outside the gene matches.

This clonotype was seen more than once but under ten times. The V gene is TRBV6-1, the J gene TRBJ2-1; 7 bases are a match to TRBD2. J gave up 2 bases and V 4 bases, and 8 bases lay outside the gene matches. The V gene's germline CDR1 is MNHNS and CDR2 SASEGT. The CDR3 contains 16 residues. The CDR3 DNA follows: TGTGCCAGCAGTGGTGCTGGGGGGGGAACCTACAATGAGCAGTTCTTC. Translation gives CASSGAGGGTYNEQFF.

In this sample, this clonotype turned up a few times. CDR3 sequence (DNA): TGCAGTGCTAGAGATCCGGGACAGGGGCGTAGTGAGCAGTTCTTC. It is translated as CSARDPGQGRSEQFF. This sequence joins TRBV20-1 and TRBJ2-1; 10 bases map to TRBD1. Germline values: CDR1 DFQATT, CDR2 SNEGSKA (reference sequence). With 0 bases clipped from V and 9 bases from J, the junction kept 8 bases outside the gene matches. This CDR3 has 15 residues.

CDR3 protein: CASSQRPLGTEAFF. CDR3 nucleotide sequence: TGCGCCAGCAGCCAGAGGCCGCTGGGCACTGAAGCTTTCTTT. The genes are TRBV4-3 and TRBJ1-1, with D uncertain. The CDR3 consists of 14 residues. Trimming took 3 bases from V and 4 from J, leaving 12 bases between them. CDR1 LGHNA and CDR2 YSLEER come from the germline V gene.

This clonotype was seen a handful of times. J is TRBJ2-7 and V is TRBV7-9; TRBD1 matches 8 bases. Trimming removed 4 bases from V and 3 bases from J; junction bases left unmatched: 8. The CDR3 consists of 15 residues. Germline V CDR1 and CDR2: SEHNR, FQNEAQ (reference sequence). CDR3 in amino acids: CASSSPRDRLYEQYF. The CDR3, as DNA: TGTGCCAGCAGCTCGCCCCGGGACAGGCTCTACGAGCAGTACTTC. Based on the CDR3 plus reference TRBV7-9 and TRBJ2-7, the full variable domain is DTGVSQNPRHKITKRGQNVTFRCDPISEHNRLYWYRQTLGQGPEFLTYFQNEAQLEKSRLLSDRFSAERPKGSFSTLEIQRTEQGDSAMYLCASSSPRDRLYEQYFGPGTRLTVT.

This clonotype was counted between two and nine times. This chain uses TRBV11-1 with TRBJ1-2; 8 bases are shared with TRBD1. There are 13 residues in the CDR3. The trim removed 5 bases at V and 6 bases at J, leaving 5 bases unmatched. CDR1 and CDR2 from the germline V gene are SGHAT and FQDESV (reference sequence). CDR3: CASSQGQGDGYTF. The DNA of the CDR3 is TGTGCCAGCAGCCAAGGACAGGGAGATGGCTACACCTTC.

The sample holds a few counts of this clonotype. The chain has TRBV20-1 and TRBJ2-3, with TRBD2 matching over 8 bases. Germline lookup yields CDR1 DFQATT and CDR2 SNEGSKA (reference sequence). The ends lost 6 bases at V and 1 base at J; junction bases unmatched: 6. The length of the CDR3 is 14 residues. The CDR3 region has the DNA TGCAGTGCCAACGCGGGGGGTCGCACAGATACGCAGTATTTT. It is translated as CSANAGGRTDTQYF.

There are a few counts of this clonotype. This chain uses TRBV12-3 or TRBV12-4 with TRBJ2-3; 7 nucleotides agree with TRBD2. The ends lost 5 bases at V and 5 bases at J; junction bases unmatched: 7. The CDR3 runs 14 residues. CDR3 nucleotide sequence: TGTGCCAGCAGTATGGCGGGGGTTGAAGATACGCAGTATTTT. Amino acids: CASSMAGVEDTQYF.

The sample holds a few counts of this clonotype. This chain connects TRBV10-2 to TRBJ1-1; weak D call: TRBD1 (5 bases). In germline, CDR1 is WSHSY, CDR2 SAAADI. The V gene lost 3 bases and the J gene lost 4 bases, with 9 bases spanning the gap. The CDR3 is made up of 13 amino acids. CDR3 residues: CASSEWDGTEAFF. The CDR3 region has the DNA TGCGCCAGCAGTGAATGGGACGGCACTGAAGCTTTCTTT.

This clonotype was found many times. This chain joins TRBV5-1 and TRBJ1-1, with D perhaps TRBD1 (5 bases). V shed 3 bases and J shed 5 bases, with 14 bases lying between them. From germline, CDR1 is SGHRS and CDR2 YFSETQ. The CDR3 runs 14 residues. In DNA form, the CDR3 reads TGCGCCAGCAGCTCGACGCAGGGAGGGACTGAAGCTTTCTTT. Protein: CASSSTQGGTEAFF.

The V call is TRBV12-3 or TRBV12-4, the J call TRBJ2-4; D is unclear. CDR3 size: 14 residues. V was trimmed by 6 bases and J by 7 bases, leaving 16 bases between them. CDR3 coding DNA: TGTGCCAGCAGCCGAGATGACTTCTGGAACATTCAGTACTTC. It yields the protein CASSRDDFWNIQYF.

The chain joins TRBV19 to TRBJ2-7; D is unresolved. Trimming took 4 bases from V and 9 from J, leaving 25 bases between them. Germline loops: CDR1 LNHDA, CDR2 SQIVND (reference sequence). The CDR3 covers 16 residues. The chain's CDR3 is CASSRTVTQSIQVQYF. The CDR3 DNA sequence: TGTGCCAGTAGTAGGACGGTCACCCAGTCTATCCAGGTGCAGTACTTC. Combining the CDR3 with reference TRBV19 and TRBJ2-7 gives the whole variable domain DGGITQSPKYLFRKEGQNVTLSCEQNLNHDAMYWYRQDPGQGLRLIYYSQIVNDFQKGDIAEGYSVSREKKESFPLTVTSAQKNPTAFYLCASSRTVTQSIQVQYFGPGTRLTVT.

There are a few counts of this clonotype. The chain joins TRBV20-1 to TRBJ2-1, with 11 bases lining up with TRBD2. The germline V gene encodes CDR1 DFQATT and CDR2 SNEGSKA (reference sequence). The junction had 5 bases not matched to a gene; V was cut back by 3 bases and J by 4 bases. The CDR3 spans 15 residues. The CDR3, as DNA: TGCAGTGCTAGCGGGGGACTAGCGGAATACAATGAGCAGTTCTTC. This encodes CSASGGLAEYNEQFF.

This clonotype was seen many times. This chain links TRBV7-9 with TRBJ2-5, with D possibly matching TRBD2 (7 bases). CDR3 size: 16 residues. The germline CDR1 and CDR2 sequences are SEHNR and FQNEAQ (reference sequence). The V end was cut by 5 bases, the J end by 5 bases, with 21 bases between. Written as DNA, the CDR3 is TGTGCCAGCAGCGACACGATCGCGGGGGCCGGGGAGACCCAGTACTTC. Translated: CASSDTIAGAGETQYF. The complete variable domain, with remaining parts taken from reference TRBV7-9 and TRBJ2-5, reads DTGVSQNPRHKITKRGQNVTFRCDPISEHNRLYWYRQTLGQGPEFLTYFQNEAQLEKSRLLSDRFSAERPKGSFSTLEIQRTEQGDSAMYLCASSDTIAGAGETQYFGPGTRLLVL.

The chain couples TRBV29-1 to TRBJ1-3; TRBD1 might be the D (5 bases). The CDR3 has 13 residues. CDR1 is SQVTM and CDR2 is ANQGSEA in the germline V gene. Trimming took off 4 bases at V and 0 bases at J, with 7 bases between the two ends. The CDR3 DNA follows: TGCAGCGTTGTGGGGACCTCTGGAAACACCATATATTTT. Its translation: CSVVGTSGNTIYF.

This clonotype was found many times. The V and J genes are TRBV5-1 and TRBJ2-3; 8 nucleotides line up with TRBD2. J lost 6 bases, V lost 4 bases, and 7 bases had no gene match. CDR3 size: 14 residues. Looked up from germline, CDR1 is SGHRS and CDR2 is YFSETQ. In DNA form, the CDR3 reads TGCGCCAGCAGCCCACCCGCTAGCGGGGATACGCAGTATTTT. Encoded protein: CASSPPASGDTQYF.

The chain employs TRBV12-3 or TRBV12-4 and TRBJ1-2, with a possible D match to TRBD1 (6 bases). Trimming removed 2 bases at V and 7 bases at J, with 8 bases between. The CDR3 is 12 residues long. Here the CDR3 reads CASSLWGAGYTF. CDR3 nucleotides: TGTGCCAGCAGTTTATGGGGGGCTGGCTACACCTTC.